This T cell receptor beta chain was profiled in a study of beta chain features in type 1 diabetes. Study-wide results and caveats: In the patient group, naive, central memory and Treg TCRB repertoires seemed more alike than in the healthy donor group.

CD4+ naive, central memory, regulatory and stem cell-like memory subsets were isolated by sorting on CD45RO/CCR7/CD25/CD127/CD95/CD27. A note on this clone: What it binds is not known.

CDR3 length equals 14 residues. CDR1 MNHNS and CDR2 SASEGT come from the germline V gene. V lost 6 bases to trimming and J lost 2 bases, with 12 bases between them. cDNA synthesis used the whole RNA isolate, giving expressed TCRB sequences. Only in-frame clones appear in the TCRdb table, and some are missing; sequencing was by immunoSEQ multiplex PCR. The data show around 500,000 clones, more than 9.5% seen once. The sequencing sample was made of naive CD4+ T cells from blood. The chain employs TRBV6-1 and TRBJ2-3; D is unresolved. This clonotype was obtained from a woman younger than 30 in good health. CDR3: CASSYRQFTDTQYF. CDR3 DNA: TGTGCCAGCAGCTATCGCCAGTTCACAGATACGCAGTATTTT.